The 26 T cell receptor beta chains reported below all come from one sample, sequenced in a study of response to subunit inactivated influenza vaccine. MiXCR was run by TCRdb on the RT-PCR reads, yielding one entry per CDR3 protein. This table holds over 650,000 distinct CDR3 sequences, approximately 17% found once. The sequencing used PBMCs from blood, collected around 5 days after vaccination. Source of these receptors: a man in his forties or fifties who received an inactivated influenza vaccine.

The chain joins TRBV7-9 to TRBJ1-2; TRBD1 might be the D (6 bases). The CDR3 sequence is 12 residues long. The V end was cut by 5 bases, the J end by 8 bases, with 12 bases between. Germline V gene lookup returns CDR1 SEHNR and CDR2 FQNEAQ (reference sequence). CDR3 nucleotides: TGTGCCAGCAGCGGAAGGACAGTCGGCTACACCTTC. It encodes CASSGRTVGYTF.

This clonotype was counted between two and nine times. The chain links TRBV7-2 to TRBJ2-5; 7 bases line up with TRBD2. Germline-derived CDR1 and CDR2 are SGHTA and FQGNSA. This CDR3 is built from 16 residues. The V segment lost 0 bases and the J segment 5 bases; nucleotides outside the gene matches: 9. The CDR3 here is CASSLARGLGAETQYF. The CDR3 DNA sequence: TGTGCCAGCAGCTTAGCGCGAGGACTAGGAGCGGAGACCCAGTACTTC.

As regards this clonotype: A much larger clone differs from this one at a single base, so this may be a read error. The chain carries TRBV5-1 and TRBJ2-5, with TRBD1 matching 7 bases. Germline V lookup: CDR1 SGHRS, CDR2 YFSETQ. The CDR3 loop spans 14 amino acids. The CDR3 nucleotides are TGCGCCAGCAGCTTGGGGGACAGCCAAGAGACCCACTACTTC. Amino acids: CASSLGDSQETHYF.

This chain uses TRBV7-8 with TRBJ2-7, with D perhaps matching TRBD1 or TRBD2 (5 bases each). Per the germline V gene, CDR1 is SGHVS and CDR2 is FQNEAQ. Deletions cut 3 bases from V and 0 bases from J, with 9 bases between. This CDR3 is 14 amino acids long. This CDR3 is CASSFRDGSYEQYF. CDR3 nucleotide sequence: TGTGCCAGCAGCTTCCGGGACGGCTCCTACGAGCAGTACTTC.

The J gene is TRBJ2-5, the V gene TRBV5-1; 9 nucleotides align to TRBD1. V dropped 5 bases and J dropped 2; count of bases not matched to a gene: 10. The CDR3 spans 16 residues. Germline-derived CDR1 and CDR2 are SGHRS and YFSETQ. The CDR3 loop is CASRPPGQGTQETQYF. In DNA, the CDR3 is TGCGCCAGCAGGCCCCCGGGACAGGGCACTCAAGAGACCCAGTACTTC.

This clonotype was seen more than once but under ten times. The J gene is TRBJ2-7, the V gene TRBV7-2; D is unresolved. The V gene lost 0 bases and the J gene lost 0 bases, with 18 bases spanning the gap. CDR1 is SGHTA and CDR2 is FQGNSA in the germline V gene. The CDR3 is made up of 18 amino acids. CDR3 protein: CASSLAVRTRYSSYEQYF. The CDR3 nucleotides are TGTGCCAGCAGCTTAGCGGTCCGAACCAGGTACAGCTCCTACGAGCAGTACTTC.

V is TRBV7-9 and J is TRBJ2-5, with D tentatively TRBD2 (6 bases). The CDR3 loop spans 16 amino acids. The germline V gene encodes CDR1 SEHNR and CDR2 FQNEAQ (reference sequence). Trimming shortened V by 4 bases and J by 3 bases, and 18 bases separated the two germline ends. CDR3 amino acids: CASSWRGGAVKETQYF. CDR3 sequence (DNA): TGTGCCAGCAGCTGGAGGGGTGGTGCGGTGAAAGAGACCCAGTACTTC.

In its sample, this clonotype was seen a few times. This chain uses TRBV20-1 with TRBJ2-2, with 8 bases identical to TRBD2. V dropped 0 bases and J dropped 7; count of bases not matched to a gene: 10. Germline loops: CDR1 DFQATT, CDR2 SNEGSKA (reference sequence). This CDR3 spans 16 amino acids. CDR3 residues: CSARDVSGLVGGELFF. DNA for the CDR3: TGCAGTGCTAGAGATGTTTCGGGACTAGTGGGCGGGGAGCTGTTTTTT.

The chain carries TRBV5-4 and TRBJ2-1; 13 nucleotides agree with TRBD2. Germline values: CDR1 SGHNT, CDR2 YYREEE (reference sequence). The V segment lost 4 bases and the J segment 6 bases; nucleotides outside the gene matches: 7. CDR3 size: 16 residues. CDR3: CASSATSGGPRNEQFF. The CDR3 coding sequence is TGTGCCAGCAGCGCGACTAGCGGGGGGCCTCGCAATGAGCAGTTCTTC. The complete variable domain, with remaining parts taken from reference TRBV5-4 and TRBJ2-1, reads ETGVTQSPTHLIKTRGQQVTLRCSSQSGHNTVSWYQQALGQGPQFIFQYYREEENGRGNFPPRFSGLQFPNYSSELNVNALELDDSALYLCASSATSGGPRNEQFFGPGTRLTVL.

The gene calls are TRBV3-1 and TRBJ1-6; the match to TRBD1 covers 7 bases. Germline trimming cut 3 bases from V and 5 bases from J; bases unmatched to any gene: 1. CDR1 is LGHDT, CDR2 YNNKEL, per germline (reference sequence). The CDR3 consists of 14 residues. The CDR3 DNA follows: TGTGCCAGCAGCCAGGGACAGAATAATTCACCCCTCCACTTT. Translated: CASSQGQNNSPLHF. The full variable domain, with the rest looked up from reference TRBV3-1 and TRBJ1-6, is DTAVSQTPKYLVTQMGNDKSIKCEQNLGHDTMYWYKQDSKKFLKIMFSYNNKELIINETVPNRFSPKSPDKAHLNLHINSLELGDSAVYFCASSQGQNNSPLHFGNGTRLTVT.

This clonotype was picked up a small number of times. The chain carries TRBV10-2 and TRBJ2-7; 7 bases match TRBD1. Germline CDR1 reads WSHSY; CDR2 reads SAAADI. V shed 7 bases, J shed 3 bases, and the junction held 9 bases outside the gene matches. The CDR3 is 14 amino acids. This chain's CDR3 is CASTKGGQNYEQYF. The CDR3 DNA reads TGCGCCAGCACCAAAGGGGGACAGAACTACGAGCAGTACTTC.

This chain joins TRBV12-3 or TRBV12-4 and TRBJ2-7; 12 bases line up with TRBD1. V was clipped by 6 bases and J by 2 bases; unmatched bases: 2. The CDR3 runs 14 residues. The CDR3 here is CASRGQGATYEQYF. The CDR3 region has the DNA TGTGCCAGCAGGGGACAGGGGGCGACCTACGAGCAGTACTTC.

Comments on this clonotype: A read error may produce the germline difference seen at one junction end. This chain connects TRBV12-3 or TRBV12-4 to TRBJ2-1; D call uncertain. The CDR3 extends over 13 amino acids. CDR3 nucleotide sequence: TGTGCCAGCAGTTATAATAGGGTCAATGAGCGGTTCTTC. The encoded protein is CASSYNRVNERFF.

The chain carries TRBV12-3 or TRBV12-4 and TRBJ2-6, with unresolved D. This CDR3 spans 13 amino acids. The V gene lost 7 bases and the J gene lost 0 bases, with 4 bases spanning the gap. The CDR3 bases are TGTGCCAGCACCCACTCTGGGGCCAACGTCCTGACTTTC. Amino acid sequence: CASTHSGANVLTF.

This clonotype was counted many times. The chain combines TRBV29-1 with TRBJ2-1; D unclear. Germline CDR1 and CDR2: SQVTM and ANQGSEA. The CDR3 sequence is 12 residues long. The V end was cut by 6 bases, the J end by 0 bases, with 6 bases between. The CDR3 protein is CSVWISYNEQFF. DNA of the CDR3: TGCAGCGTCTGGATCTCCTACAATGAGCAGTTCTTC.

The V gene is TRBV20-1, the J gene TRBJ2-5; TRBD2 might be the D (5 bases). Trimming took 1 base from V and 5 from J, leaving 11 bases between them. This CDR3 spans 13 amino acids. Germline V gene data show CDR1 as DFQATT and CDR2 as SNEGSKA (reference sequence). CDR3 bases: TGCAGTGCTAGAGTGGGAGTCGGTGAGACCCAGTACTTC. It specifies CSARVGVGETQYF.

A few counts support this clonotype. This chain connects TRBV15 to TRBJ2-1; D ambiguous. The CDR3 is 15 amino acids. CDR1 LNHNV and CDR2 YYDKDF come from the germline V gene (reference sequence). Trimming removed 0 bases from V and 0 bases from J, with 6 bases in between. The CDR3, as DNA: TGTGCCACCAGCAGAGAAGGGTTCTCCTACAATGAGCAGTTCTTC. Residues: CATSREGFSYNEQFF. The full variable domain, in which reference TRBV15 and TRBJ2-1 provide the parts outside the CDR3, is DAMVIQNPRYQVTQFGKPVTLSCSQTLNHNVMYWYQQKSSQAPKLLFHYYDKDFNNEADTPDNFQSRRPNTSFCFLDIRSPGLGDTAMYLCATSREGFSYNEQFFGPGTRLTVL.

The chain joins TRBV7-9 to TRBJ1-1; D uncertain. V dropped 6 bases and J dropped 3 bases, with 11 bases sitting between them. Germline lookup yields CDR1 SEHNR and CDR2 FQNEAQ (reference sequence). There are 13 residues in the CDR3. DNA of the CDR3: TGTGCCAGCAGTTGGGGAGGTGACACTGAAGCTTTCTTT. This translates into CASSWGGDTEAFF.

The gene calls are TRBV6-2 or TRBV6-3 and TRBJ2-7, with TRBD2 matching over 14 bases. The germline V gene encodes CDR1 MNHEY and CDR2 SVGEGT. After removal of 0 bases from V and 3 bases from J, the junction contained 19 bases not matched to a gene. The CDR3 covers 22 residues. The CDR3: CASSYSFTPVEGTSGGIYEQYF. DNA for the CDR3: TGTGCCAGCAGTTACTCTTTCACGCCTGTGGAGGGGACTAGCGGGGGAATCTACGAGCAGTACTTC.

The genes are TRBV6-4 and TRBJ1-2; possibly TRBD1 for D (6 bases). Germline-derived CDR1 and CDR2 are MRHNA and SNTAGT. V lost 3 bases, J lost 9 bases, and 8 bases lay in between. The CDR3 runs to 11 residues. The CDR3 here is CASSEQGSYTF. The DNA for the CDR3 is TGTGCCAGCAGTGAACAGGGCAGCTACACCTTC.

This clonotype was detected only a few times. This chain uses TRBV6-2 or TRBV6-3 with TRBJ2-7, with D hard to call. CDR1 is MNHEY and CDR2 is SVGEGT in the germline V gene. The CDR3 runs 13 residues. V was clipped by 4 bases and J by 5 bases, with 12 bases between them. DNA of the CDR3: TGTGCCAGCAGTTCCTTAGCCGGACACGAGCAGTACTTC. As protein: CASSSLAGHEQYF.

This clonotype was detected ten times or more. The genes are TRBV7-9 and TRBJ2-5; D unresolved. Deletions cut 5 bases from V and 0 bases from J, with 13 bases between. In germline, CDR1 is SEHNR, CDR2 FQNEAQ (reference sequence). The CDR3 spans 15 residues. The CDR3 here is CASSPARRYQETQYF. The CDR3 bases are TGTGCCAGCAGCCCAGCCAGGCGATACCAAGAGACCCAGTACTTC.

V gene TRBV27 combines with J gene TRBJ1-5, with D possibly TRBD1 on 5 matching bases. This CDR3 is built from 16 residues. Germline V gene data show CDR1 as MNHEY and CDR2 as SMNVEV (reference sequence). V shed 4 bases and J shed 3 bases, with 16 bases lying between them. CDR3: CASSSSTVLSNQPQHF. DNA of the CDR3: TGTGCCAGCAGTTCGTCGACAGTCCTCTCCAATCAGCCCCAGCATTTT.

CDR3 loop: CASSPGPSPIQFF. The CDR3 coding sequence is TGTGCCAGCAGCCCTGGACCCTCTCCCATCCAGTTCTTC. The chain is built from TRBV7-6 and TRBJ2-1, with no clear D. The CDR3 totals 13 residues. Germline V gene lookup returns CDR1 SGHVS and CDR2 FNYEAQ. V lost 5 bases to trimming and J lost 13 bases, with 18 bases between them. Together with reference TRBV7-6 and TRBJ2-1, the CDR3 gives the full variable domain: GAGVSQSPRYKVTKRGQDVALRCDPISGHVSLYWYRQALGQGPEFLTYFNYEAQQDKSGLPNDRFSAERPEGSISTLTIQRTEQRDSAMYRCASSPGPSPIQFFGPGTRLTVL.

The V call is TRBV12-3 or TRBV12-4, the J call TRBJ2-2; 7 bases fit TRBD2. The CDR3 has 13 amino acids. The trim removed 7 bases at V and 5 bases at J, leaving 4 bases unmatched. Here the CDR3 reads CASIWGGTGELFF. CDR3 DNA: TGTGCCAGCATTTGGGGGGGGACCGGGGAGCTGTTTTTT.

This chain connects TRBV4-3 to TRBJ1-3; the D is unclear. CDR1 LGHNA and CDR2 YSLEER come from the germline V gene. There are 15 residues in the CDR3. V lost 2 bases and J 4 bases, leaving 12 bases between the germline ends. The DNA of the CDR3 is TGCGCCAGCAGCCAATCCTCGTCACCCGGAAACACCATATATTTT. It encodes CASSQSSSPGNTIYF.